These 25 T cell receptor beta chains share one sample of origin, sequenced in a study of blood T cell repertoires in COVID-19. The assay was immunoSEQ multiplex PCR, and TCRdb's table has in-frame clones only and misses some. This table has a few hundred thousand clones, around nine tenths appearing once. The sample was peripheral blood. The receptors come from an older woman with active or convalescent COVID-19.

The gene calls are TRBV10-1 and TRBJ2-1; possible D gene TRBD1, 6 bases. V dropped 3 bases and J dropped 4 bases, with 16 bases sitting between them. The CDR3 is 16 amino acids. Germline V gives CDR1 WNHNN, CDR2 SYGVQD (reference sequence). The CDR3 nucleotides read TGCGCCAGCAGTGAATGGAGGACAGTTCAATACAATGAGCAGTTCTTC. Its translation is CASSEWRTVQYNEQFF.

The V call is TRBV6-2 or TRBV6-3, the J call TRBJ1-2, with no clear D. CDR3 length: 12 amino acids. V lost 5 bases and J 8 bases, leaving 12 bases between the germline ends. Germline assignment: CDR1 MNHEY and CDR2 SVGEGT. CDR3 in DNA: TGTGCCAGCAGTCGAGAGGTTTACGGCTACACCTTC. Amino acid sequence: CASSREVYGYTF.

This clone was recorded once. This chain links TRBV19 with TRBJ2-7; 9 nucleotides line up with TRBD1. The junction had 6 bases not matched to a gene; V was cut back by 8 bases and J by 4 bases. CDR1 and CDR2 (germline): LNHDA, SQIVND (reference sequence). This CDR3 is built from 13 residues. This CDR3 reads CASSGTGIYEQYF. In nucleotides, the CDR3 is TGTGCCAGTTCCGGGACAGGGATTTACGAGCAGTACTTC. Together with reference TRBV19 and TRBJ2-7, the CDR3 gives the full variable domain: DGGITQSPKYLFRKEGQNVTLSCEQNLNHDAMYWYRQDPGQGLRLIYYSQIVNDFQKGDIAEGYSVSREKKESFPLTVTSAQKNPTAFYLCASSGTGIYEQYFGPGTRLTVT.

The chain has TRBV9 and TRBJ2-1; no firm D call. There are 15 residues in the CDR3. CDR1 and CDR2 (germline): SGDLS, YYNGEE. V lost 3 bases to trimming and J lost 0 bases, with 10 bases between them. CDR3 sequence (DNA): TGTGCCAGCAGCGAGTCGGTTAGCTCCTACAATGAGCAGTTCTTC. As protein: CASSESVSSYNEQFF.

The V and J genes are TRBV6-5 and TRBJ2-5; 8 nucleotides match TRBD1. V gave up 8 bases and J gave up 4 bases; unmatched junction bases: 9. In germline, CDR1 is MNHEY, CDR2 SVGAGI. This CDR3 is 14 amino acids long. This chain's CDR3 is CASRSTGTGETQYF. In nucleotides, the CDR3 is TGTGCCAGCCGTTCTACCGGGACAGGAGAGACCCAGTACTTC.

V is TRBV6-5 and J is TRBJ2-2; D is possibly TRBD2 (5 bases). CDR3 size: 12 residues. The ends were cut back, 8 bases at V and 6 bases at J, with 10 bases in the middle. CDR1 MNHEY and CDR2 SVGAGI come from the germline V gene. The CDR3 DNA is TGTGCCAGCCGGGAACTTCCCGGGGAGCTGTTTTTT. It yields the protein CASRELPGELFF.

In DNA, the CDR3 is TGTGCCAGCAGCGTTAGAGGCGGGTCGGGGGAGCAGTACTTC. Its translation: CASSVRGGSGEQYF. The chain carries TRBV9 and TRBJ2-7; possibly TRBD2 for D (5 bases). V was trimmed by 2 bases and J by 7 bases, leaving 16 bases between them. CDR3 length: 14 amino acids. From germline, CDR1 is SGDLS and CDR2 YYNGEE. The full variable domain, its missing parts supplied by reference TRBV9 and TRBJ2-7, is DSGVTQTPKHLITATGQRVTLRCSPRSGDLSVYWYQQSLDQGLQFLIQYYNGEERAKGNILERFSAQQFPDLHSELNLSSLELGDSALYFCASSVRGGSGEQYFGPGTRLTVT.

This sequence joins TRBV29-1 and TRBJ1-3; the D gene is possibly TRBD1 (6 bases). CDR1 SQVTM and CDR2 ANQGSEA come from the germline V gene. Trimming stripped 7 bases from V and 3 bases from J, with 25 bases between. The CDR3 totals 17 residues. The DNA of the CDR3 is TGCAGCGCTGCTGGTGGGGGACAACTTAGGGGTGGAAACACCATATATTTT. This sequence encodes CSAAGGGQLRGGNTIYF.

The V and J genes are TRBV7-8 and TRBJ1-5; D is perhaps TRBD1 (6 bases). Trimming cost V 5 bases and J 5 bases, with 19 bases left between them. The CDR3 extends over 16 amino acids. Germline loops: CDR1 SGHVS, CDR2 FQNEAQ. The CDR3 DNA is TGTGCCAGCAGCCGAGTTGGGCAGGGGCTCCATCAGCCCCAGCATTTT. It codes for CASSRVGQGLHQPQHF.

The rearrangement joins TRBV4-1 to TRBJ2-7; the D gene is possibly TRBD2 (7 bases). The germline CDR1 and CDR2 sequences are MGHRA and YSYEKL. The CDR3 has 15 amino acids. V lost 1 base and J 2 bases, leaving 12 bases between the germline ends. The CDR3 coding sequence is TGCGCCAGCAGCCAAGTGGGGGGGGCCCCCTACGAGCAGTACTTC. It specifies CASSQVGGAPYEQYF.

The CDR3 loop is CASRWTATNEQYF. The CDR3 bases are TGTGCCAGCAGGTGGACAGCTACCAACGAGCAGTACTTC. The J gene is TRBJ2-7, the V gene TRBV2; D may be TRBD1 (6 bases). Between the trimmed V and J ends, which lost 6 bases and 5 bases, there was a span of 14 bases. The CDR3 length is 13 residues. Germline V gene data show CDR1 as SNHLY and CDR2 as FYNNEI.

The V gene is TRBV7-8, the J gene TRBJ1-1, with 8 bases aligning to TRBD1. The germline CDR1 and CDR2 sequences are SGHVS and FQNEAQ. This CDR3 has 14 residues. V shed 5 bases, J shed 8 bases, and the junction held 10 bases outside the gene matches. The CDR3 loop is CASSAPRGRGEAFF. For the CDR3, the DNA is TGTGCCAGCAGCGCCCCCAGGGGGCGCGGAGAAGCTTTCTTT. The full variable domain, its missing parts supplied by reference TRBV7-8 and TRBJ1-1, is GAGVSQSPRYKVAKRGQDVALRCDPISGHVSLFWYQQALGQGPEFLTYFQNEAQLDKSGLPSDRFFAERPEGSVSTLKIQRTQQEDSAVYLCASSAPRGRGEAFFGQGTRLTVV.

The chain employs TRBV15 and TRBJ1-1; 8 positions agree with TRBD1. The germline V gene encodes CDR1 LNHNV and CDR2 YYDKDF (reference sequence). Trimming took 1 base from V and 8 from J; bases not matched to a gene: 3. This CDR3 has 13 amino acids. As DNA, the CDR3 is TGTGCCACCAGCAGAGCAGGGGGCAAGGAAGCTTTCTTT. Its protein is CATSRAGGKEAFF.

This chain links TRBV7-2 with TRBJ1-2; 8 bases are shared with TRBD1. V lost 2 bases to trimming and J lost 6 bases; unmatched junction nucleotides: 5. There are 14 residues in the CDR3. Germline V gives CDR1 SGHTA, CDR2 FQGNSA. CDR3 in DNA: TGTGCCAGCAGCTTACAGGGGGCTAGCAATGGCTACACCTTC. Translated: CASSLQGASNGYTF.

The chain carries TRBV6-5 and TRBJ1-1; TRBD1 is a possible D gene (5 bases). The CDR3 totals 12 residues. V was trimmed by 6 bases and J by 6 bases, leaving 11 bases between them. Germline V CDR1 and CDR2: MNHEY, SVGAGI. The CDR3 spells CASRRTGSEAFF. The CDR3 DNA sequence: TGTGCCAGCAGAAGAACAGGTTCTGAAGCTTTCTTT.

The chain is built from TRBV19 and TRBJ1-1; D might be TRBD1 (5 bases). This CDR3 is 15 amino acids long. Germline-derived CDR1 and CDR2 are LNHDA and SQIVND (reference sequence). V was shortened by 2 bases and J by 2 bases, with 12 bases between the two germline ends. CDR3 sequence: CASSITGRVNTEAFF. In DNA, the CDR3 is TGTGCCAGTAGTATAACGGGCAGGGTAAACACTGAAGCTTTCTTT.

This rearrangement joins TRBV18 to TRBJ1-1; D is unclear. Germline V gene lookup returns CDR1 KGHSH and CDR2 LQKENI. The CDR3 covers 14 residues. Trimming took off 2 bases at V and 11 bases at J, with 18 bases between the two ends. The CDR3 nucleotides read TGTGCCAGCTCACCATTCAAAGCTCCCGAAGCGGCTTTCTTT. This encodes CASSPFKAPEAAFF.

The CDR3 DNA reads as TGTGCCAGCAGGAGGACAGTCTACGAGCAGTACTTC. It translates to CASRRTVYEQYF. The chain couples TRBV6-5 to TRBJ2-7, with D perhaps matching TRBD1 (6 bases). Trimming took off 6 bases at V and 3 bases at J, with 9 bases between the two ends. The length of the CDR3 is 12 residues. Germline values: CDR1 MNHEY, CDR2 SVGAGI.

The gene calls are TRBV27 and TRBJ2-5; possibly TRBD2 for D (6 bases). V was pared by 11 bases and J by 5 bases, with 9 bases between. This CDR3 comprises 10 residues. Germline V gene sequence: CDR1 MNHEY, CDR2 SMNVEV (reference sequence). CDR3 sequence reads: CASRGETQYF. CDR3 in DNA: TGTGCCTCGCGGGGTGAGACCCAGTACTTC.

This chain joins TRBV7-3 and TRBJ2-7, with D perhaps matching TRBD2 (6 bases). Germline CDR1 reads SGHTA; CDR2 reads FQGTGA. This CDR3 is 15 amino acids long. Trimming pared 4 bases from V and 1 base from J, leaving 14 bases between. The CDR3 loop is CASSSDPGTSYEQYF. CDR3 nucleotide sequence: TGTGCCAGCAGCTCGGATCCCGGGACTTCCTACGAGCAGTACTTC.

V and J are TRBV18 and TRBJ1-6, with 10 bases lining up with TRBD1. CDR3 length: 16 residues. V lost 0 bases, J lost 9 bases, and 5 bases stayed unmatched. From germline, CDR1 is KGHSH and CDR2 LQKENI. CDR3 residues: CASSPPTGGLASPLHF. The CDR3 DNA follows: TGTGCCAGCTCACCACCGACAGGGGGCTTGGCTTCACCCCTCCACTTT.

The chain links TRBV7-8 to TRBJ1-5; 9 bases map to TRBD1. CDR3 length: 17 residues. V trimming: 5 bases; J trimming: 1 base; junction bases outside the gene matches: 9. CDR1 and CDR2 (germline): SGHVS, FQNEAQ. The DNA of the CDR3 is TGTGCCAGCAGCCTTGGACAGGGGAGGATGAGCAATCAGCCCCAGCATTTT. This translates into CASSLGQGRMSNQPQHF. The full variable domain, in which reference TRBV7-8 and TRBJ1-5 provide the parts outside the CDR3, is GAGVSQSPRYKVAKRGQDVALRCDPISGHVSLFWYQQALGQGPEFLTYFQNEAQLDKSGLPSDRFFAERPEGSVSTLKIQRTQQEDSAVYLCASSLGQGRMSNQPQHFGDGTRLSIL.

This clone was observed a few times. The chain recombines TRBV4-1 with TRBJ2-2, with 7 bases aligning to TRBD2. The CDR3 consists of 14 residues. The V gene end was trimmed by 4 bases and the J gene end by 7 bases; junction bases not matched to a gene: 6. CDR1 and CDR2 from the germline V gene are MGHRA and YSYEKL. The CDR3, as DNA: TGCGCCAGCAGCCGCGTCCTAGCGGACGGGGAGCTGTTTTTT. It codes for CASSRVLADGELFF.

Concerning this clone itself: The sample contains more than one DNA sequence encoding this CDR3. The chain carries TRBV10-3 and TRBJ1-5, with D tentatively TRBD1 (5 bases). The ends were cut back, 3 bases at V and 4 bases at J, with 10 bases in the middle. Germline CDR1 ENHRY, CDR2 SYGVKD. The CDR3 spans 14 residues. The CDR3 loop reads CAISDGRENQPQHF. CDR3 in DNA: TGTGCCATCAGTGATGGCAGGGAAAATCAGCCCCAGCATTTT.

In DNA form, the CDR3 reads TGTGCCAGCAGCCAGCGACAAGGCGGCTACACCTTC. Translated: CASSQRQGGYTF. The chain is built from TRBV3-1 (or the pseudogene TRBV3-2) and TRBJ1-2; no definite D call. The germline V gene encodes CDR1 LGHDT and CDR2 YNNKEL (reference sequence). Trimming took 3 bases from V and 8 from J, leaving 10 bases between them. This CDR3 spans 12 amino acids.